These T cell receptor beta chains were read from a single sample in a study of T cell responses to AZD1222 COVID-19 vaccine. TCRdb keeps only in-frame clones here, not all; method: immunoSEQ multiplex PCR. The data show about 130,000 clones, approximately 92% seen once. This specimen consisted of peripheral blood, obtained 28 days after the second AZD1222 dose. These receptors came from an adult who received the AZD1222 COVID-19 vaccine. Both conserved end residues are part of each CDR3. Fields, in order: J gene, D gene, V gene, CDR3 DNA, CDR3 protein. D genes are given only for firm matches.

TRBJ2-3	TRBD1	TRBV11-2	TGTGCCAGCAGTAGAGACAGGGGGAGCACAGATACGCAGTATTTT	CASSRDRGSTDTQYF
TRBJ2-5	TRBD2	TRBV19	TGTGCCAGTAGTAAAGGCCAGGGACTAGCGGGAGTAAGGGAGACCCAGTACTTC	CASSKGQGLAGVRETQYF
TRBJ2-3	.	TRBV4-3	TGCGCCAGCAGCCAAGATTCGGGGAGCACAGATACGCAGTATTTT	CASSQDSGSTDTQYF
TRBJ1-6	TRBD1	TRBV18	TGTGCCAGCTCACCATTTGGACAGGAGAATAATTCACCCCTCCACTTT	CASSPFGQENNSPLHF
TRBJ2-5	.	TRBV11-2	TGTGCCAGCAGCTCCGGTCCGGGGTTGGAGACCCAGTACTTC	CASSSGPGLETQYF
TRBJ2-2	.	TRBV6-4	TGTGCCAGCAGTGACTCCCAGGGCGGGTCAACCGGGGAGCTGTTTTTT	CASSDSQGGSTGELFF
TRBJ2-7	.	TRBV11-2	TGTGCCAGCAGCCCCCTACTAGTCCCCTACGAGCAGTACTTC	CASSPLLVPYEQYF
TRBJ1-4	TRBD1	TRBV7-8	TGTGCCAGCAGCGGGGGCGGACAGGGAGAGGAAAAACTGTTTTTT	CASSGGGQGEEKLFF
TRBJ2-2	.	TRBV2	TGTGCCAGCAGTGAGCGGGCCTGGAACACCGGGGAGCTGTTTTTT	CASSERAWNTGELFF
TRBJ1-2	.	TRBV27	TGTGCCAGCAGGGAGGGCCAGGGGACCTATGGCTACACCTTC	CASREGQGTYGYTF
TRBJ2-5	TRBD1	TRBV30	TGTGCCTGGAGTGTACAGGGGAGAGAGACCCAGTACTTC	CAWSVQGRETQYF
TRBJ2-7	.	TRBV11-3	TGTGCCAGCAGCTTAGGGGGGGCCAGCTCCTACGAGCAGTACTTC	CASSLGGASSYEQYF
TRBJ1-5	.	TRBV7-2	TGTGCCAGCAGCTTCAGCCAGGGAACCAATCAGCCCCAGCATTTT	CASSFSQGTNQPQHF